The source of this T cell receptor beta chain is a study of technical replicates of blood from a few donors. Only in-frame clones appear in the TCRdb table, and some are missing; sequencing was by immunoSEQ multiplex PCR. The data hold around 95,000 clones, with approximately 93% observed a single time. With V trimmed by 8 bases and J by 1 base, 11 bases remained unmatched. Germline loops: CDR1 MRHNA, CDR2 SNTAGT. The CDR3 has 16 residues. The chain combines TRBV6-4 with TRBJ2-3, with 8 bases matching TRBD2. Sequenced input: T cells isolated from PBMCs. The receptor was derived from a human donor in good health. The CDR3 DNA sequence: TGTGCCAGCGAGTCGACGCTAGCGGGCCGCACAGATACGCAGTATTTT. Its translation: CASESTLAGRTDTQYF.